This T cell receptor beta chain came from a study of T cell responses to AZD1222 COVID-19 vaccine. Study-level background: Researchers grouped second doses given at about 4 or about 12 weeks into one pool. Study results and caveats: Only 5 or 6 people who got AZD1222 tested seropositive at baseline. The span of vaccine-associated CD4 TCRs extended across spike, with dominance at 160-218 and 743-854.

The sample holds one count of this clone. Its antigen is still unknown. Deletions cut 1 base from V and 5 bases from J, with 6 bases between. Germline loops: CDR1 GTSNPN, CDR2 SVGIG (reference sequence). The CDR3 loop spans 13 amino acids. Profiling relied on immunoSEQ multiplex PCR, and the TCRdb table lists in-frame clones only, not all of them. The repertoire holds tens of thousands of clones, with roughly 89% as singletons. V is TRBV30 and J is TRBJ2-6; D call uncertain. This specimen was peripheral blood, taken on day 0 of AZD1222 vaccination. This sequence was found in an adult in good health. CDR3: CAWSGQRANVLTF. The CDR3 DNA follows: TGTGCCTGGAGTGGCCAAAGGGCCAACGTCCTGACTTTC.